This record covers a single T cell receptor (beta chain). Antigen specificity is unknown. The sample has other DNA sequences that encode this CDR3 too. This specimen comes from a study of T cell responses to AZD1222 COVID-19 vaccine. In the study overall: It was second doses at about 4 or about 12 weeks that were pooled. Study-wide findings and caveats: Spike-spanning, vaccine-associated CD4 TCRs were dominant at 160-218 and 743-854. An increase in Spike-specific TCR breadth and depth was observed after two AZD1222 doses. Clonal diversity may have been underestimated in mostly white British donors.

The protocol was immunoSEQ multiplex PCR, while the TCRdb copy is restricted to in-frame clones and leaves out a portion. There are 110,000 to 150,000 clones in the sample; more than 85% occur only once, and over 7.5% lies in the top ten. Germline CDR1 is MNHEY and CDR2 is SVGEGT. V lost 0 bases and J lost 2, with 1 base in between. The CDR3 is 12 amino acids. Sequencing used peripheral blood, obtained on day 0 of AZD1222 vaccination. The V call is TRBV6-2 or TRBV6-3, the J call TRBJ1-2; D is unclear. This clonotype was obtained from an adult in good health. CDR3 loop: CASSYSNYGYTF. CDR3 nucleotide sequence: TGTGCCAGCAGTTACTCGAACTATGGCTACACCTTC.